The sequence of this TCR beta chain was determined in a study of blood T cell repertoires in COVID-19. Across the whole study: COVID-19 samples, acute and convalescent, were from the United States, Italy and Spain. Sources were T cells, B-cell-depleted T cells, or PBMCs; the material itself was cDNA or gDNA.

TCRdb's copy holds only in-frame clones and misses some; the assay was immunoSEQ multiplex PCR. The sample consists of approximately 60,000 clones, under 90% of them appearing once. The V segment lost 6 bases and the J segment 5 bases; nucleotides outside the gene matches: 12. CDR1 and CDR2 (germline): SQVTM, ANQGSEA. This CDR3 has 15 residues. Input material: peripheral blood. The chain recombines TRBV29-1 with TRBJ2-7; TRBD1 agrees at 11 bases. The TCR sequence derives from a man aged 50-60 years with active COVID-19. The CDR3 loop is CSVAPIRTGGNEQYF. The CDR3 nucleotides read TGCAGCGTCGCTCCAATCCGGACAGGGGGCAACGAGCAGTACTTC.